This T cell receptor (beta chain) comes out of a study of cytomegalovirus exposure and HLA in healthy donors. About the research overall: In a previous analysis, some 120 million unique TCR beta sequences were found from 150 million to 200 million T cells.

This clone occurred once. No antigen is known for it. The germline V gene has CDR1 MGHRA and CDR2 YSYEKL. The V end lost 1 base, the J end lost 5 bases, and 12 bases lay between the germline ends. The CDR3 runs 14 residues. Primers: 60 Vbeta forward and 13 Jbeta reverse. Measured with immunoSEQ multiplex PCR; TCRdb has only the in-frame clones, and not every one. The data show roughly 78,000 clones, with approximately 70% seen just once and about a fifth held by the top ten. Study observations and caveats: Some V segments, TRBV6-2 and TRBV6-3 among them, were indistinguishable and were therefore excluded. In vitro testing confirmed a few CMV-associated chains as specific for CMV antigens. TCR beta chain V- and J-gene trimming was linked, in a later analysis, to a missense variant in DCLRE1C.

The source material was PBMCs. The chain carries TRBV4-1 and TRBJ2-7; the D gene is possibly TRBD2 (5 bases). The clonotype was recovered from a man aged 35 to 55 in good health and CMV-seropositive. CDR3 residues: CASSQGHGVDEQYF. The CDR3 bases are TGCGCCAGCAGCCAAGGGCACGGGGTGGACGAGCAGTACTTC.